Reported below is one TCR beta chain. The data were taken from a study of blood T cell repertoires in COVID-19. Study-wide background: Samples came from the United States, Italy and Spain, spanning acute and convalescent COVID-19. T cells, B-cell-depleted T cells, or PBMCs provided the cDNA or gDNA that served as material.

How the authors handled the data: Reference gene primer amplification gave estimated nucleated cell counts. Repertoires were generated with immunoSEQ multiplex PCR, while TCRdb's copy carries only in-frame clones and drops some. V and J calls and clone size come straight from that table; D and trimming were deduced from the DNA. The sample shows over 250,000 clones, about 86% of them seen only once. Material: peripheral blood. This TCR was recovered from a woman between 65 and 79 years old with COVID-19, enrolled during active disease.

Here the CDR3 DNA reads TGCGCCAGCAGCTTGGGACGCAAAGGACTAGCGGGGAAGAGCTCCTACGAGCAGTACTTC. Translation: CASSLGRKGLAGKSSYEQYF. The chain recombines TRBV5-1 with TRBJ2-7, with 12 bases identical to TRBD2. The length of the CDR3 is 20 residues. CDR1 and CDR2 (germline): SGHRS, YFSETQ. Unmatched junction bases numbered 13, after V lost 0 bases and J lost 0 bases. Drawing the rest from reference TRBV5-1 and TRBJ2-7, the complete variable domain is KAGVTQTPRYLIKTRGQQVTLSCSPISGHRSVSWYQQTPGQGLQFLFEYFSETQRNKGNFPGRFSGRQFSNSRSEMNVSTLELGDSALYLCASSLGRKGLAGKSSYEQYFGPGTRLTVT.